This TCR beta chain is from a study of cytomegalovirus exposure and HLA in healthy donors. TCRdb's copy holds only in-frame clones and misses some; the assay was immunoSEQ multiplex PCR. Among 90,000 to 100,000 clones listed, roughly 89% were seen once. The CDR3 has 14 residues. V trimming: 8 bases; J trimming: 7 bases; junction bases outside the gene matches: 7. Per the germline V gene, CDR1 is MNHEY and CDR2 is SVGAGI. J is TRBJ2-4 and V is TRBV6-5, with 11 bases aligning to TRBD1. Sequencing input: PBMCs. The receptor was isolated from a woman aged 25 to 39 in good health and CMV-seronegative. CDR3 sequence: CASADRGHGNIQYF. CDR3 DNA sequence: TGTGCCAGCGCGGACAGGGGGCATGGGAACATTCAGTACTTC.